This entry lists 17 T cell receptor beta chains sequenced from one sample in a study of T cells after yellow fever vaccination (dated by TCRdb to between 2018 and 2020). Library generation was performed with 5' RACE. Sequencing relied on an Illumina NovaSeq 6000. TCRdb took the public reads, trimmed them with fastp at Q25, ran MiXCR for clone calling and kept in-frame beta chains. A single entry per CDR3 protein holds the most common genes and DNA from its merged rows. A total of 300,000 to 400,000 distinct CDR3 sequences appear in this sample, approximately 12% of them only once. The top ten hold about 3.5% of the sample. The sample's treatment or condition, from its label and the paper: live attenuated yellow fever vaccine strain. Sequenced here: CD4+ T cells sorted from PBMCs, sampled 45 days after the yellow fever booster vaccination. Source of these receptors: a man aged 18 to 29 who received the YFV17D yellow fever vaccine.

As concerns this clonotype: A single base separates this from a much larger clone, so it may be a read error. The rearrangement links TRBV12-3 or TRBV12-4 to TRBJ1-1; D unclear. The CDR3 covers 16 residues. V was cut by 2 bases and J by 1 base, with 14 bases left in between. The CDR3 protein is CASSLRLGFSNTEAFF. The CDR3 DNA reads TGTGCCAGCAGTTTAAGACTGGGGTTCTCGAACACTGAAGCTTTCTTT.

This rearrangement joins TRBV28 to TRBJ1-3; TRBD1 is a possible D gene (5 bases). There are 15 residues in the CDR3. V was pared by 3 bases and J by 3 bases, with 12 bases between. Germline V gene sequence: CDR1 MDHEN, CDR2 SYDVKM. CDR3 region: CASSLGQGFGNTIYF. The CDR3 DNA reads as TGTGCCAGCAGTTTGGGGCAGGGCTTTGGAAACACCATATATTTT.

This clonotype was detected a few times. V gene TRBV5-1 combines with J gene TRBJ2-2, with D perhaps matching TRBD1 or TRBD2 (6 bases each). Germline CDR1 and CDR2: SGHRS and YFSETQ. CDR3 length: 14 residues. V lost 5 bases and J lost 3, with 11 bases in between. Here the CDR3 reads CASRGGTHTGELFF. CDR3 nucleotide sequence: TGCGCCAGCAGAGGGGGGACCCACACCGGGGAGCTGTTTTTT.

This clonotype showed up just a few times. CDR3 nucleotide sequence: TGCGCCAGCAGCCCGCCATTTAAACAGGGACAGAGCACAGATACGCAGTATTTT. This gives the protein CASSPPFKQGQSTDTQYF. This chain uses TRBV5-1 with TRBJ2-3; 7 bases match TRBD1. The germline V gene has CDR1 SGHRS and CDR2 YFSETQ. The V gene end was trimmed by 4 bases and the J gene end by 0 bases; junction bases not matched to a gene: 14. This CDR3 has 18 amino acids.

In this sample, this clonotype turned up a few times. This chain joins TRBV2 and TRBJ2-1; a possible D gene is TRBD1 (6 bases). From germline, CDR1 is SNHLY and CDR2 FYNNEI. The CDR3 sequence is 13 residues long. V was cut by 7 bases and J by 0 bases, with 7 bases left in between. The chain's CDR3 is CASKTGSYNEQFF. In DNA form, the CDR3 reads TGTGCCAGCAAGACAGGCTCCTACAATGAGCAGTTCTTC.

V usage is TRBV2 and J usage is TRBJ1-1; the D is unclear. Deletions cut 8 bases from V and 0 bases from J, with 10 bases between. CDR1 SNHLY and CDR2 FYNNEI come from the germline V gene. CDR3 size: 13 residues. CDR3 protein: CASHPVMNTEAFF. The CDR3 nucleotides read TGTGCCAGCCATCCCGTTATGAACACTGAAGCTTTCTTT.

The V and J genes are TRBV6-5 and TRBJ1-4; 7 nucleotides align to TRBD1. The CDR3 is made up of 12 amino acids. V was clipped by 8 bases and J by 10 bases; unmatched bases: 7. The germline CDR1 and CDR2 sequences are MNHEY and SVGAGI. In nucleotides, the CDR3 is TGTGCCAGCCCCGACAGGGCACGAAAACTGTTTTTT. Translation gives CASPDRARKLFF.

This clonotype was recorded a few times. This sequence joins TRBV6-2 or TRBV6-3 and TRBJ1-1, with D tentatively TRBD1 (6 bases). The CDR3 is 14 amino acids. Trimming took off 4 bases at V and 2 bases at J, with 11 bases between the two ends. Germline V lookup: CDR1 MNHEY, CDR2 SVGEGT. CDR3 in DNA: TGTGCCAGCAGTTCACAGGGTTTTAACACTGAAGCTTTCTTT. It yields the protein CASSSQGFNTEAFF.

This clonotype was seen repeatedly, ten times or more. V and J are TRBV6-2 or TRBV6-3 and TRBJ2-3, with D maybe TRBD2 (5 bases). The CDR3 is 15 residues long. From germline, CDR1 is MNHEY and CDR2 SVGEGT. V lost 0 bases, J lost 7 bases, and 14 bases lay in between. The CDR3 DNA reads TGTGCCAGCAGTTACTCTAGCGACCCAACCAATACGCAGTATTTT. It encodes CASSYSSDPTNTQYF.

This rearrangement joins TRBV7-3 to TRBJ2-1, with TRBD2 identical over 14 bases. Germline loops: CDR1 SGHTA, CDR2 FQGTGA. The length of the CDR3 is 14 residues. Trimming cost V 4 bases and J 9 bases; bases outside gene matches: 2. CDR3 bases: TGTGCCAGCAGCTCGGGACTAGCGGGGGCTGAGCAGTTCTTC. Its translation is CASSSGLAGAEQFF.

This clonotype was detected ten times or more. The chain carries TRBV4-3 and TRBJ2-7; D might be TRBD1 or TRBD2, each matching 6 bases. The germline V gene has CDR1 LGHNA and CDR2 YSLEER. Trimming left V 0 bases short and J 4 bases short, with 16 bases between. The CDR3 runs to 16 residues. The CDR3 DNA reads TGCGCCAGCAGCCAAGAGGTTCCGGGGGCGCGTTACGAGCAGTACTTC. Translated, it gives CASSQEVPGARYEQYF.

This clonotype has more than one count but fewer than ten. The J gene is TRBJ2-3, the V gene TRBV19, with TRBD2 matching 10 bases. CDR1 LNHDA and CDR2 SQIVND come from the germline V gene (reference sequence). V lost 5 bases to trimming and J lost 5 bases; unmatched junction nucleotides: 4. The CDR3 runs 14 residues. The CDR3 spells CASSRQRGGDTQYF. CDR3 coding DNA: TGTGCCAGTAGTCGCCAGCGGGGGGGAGATACGCAGTATTTT.

This clonotype was seen only a few times. J is TRBJ1-2 and V is TRBV6-6; D might be TRBD1 (6 bases). Trimming shortened V by 8 bases and J by 5 bases, and 12 bases separated the two germline ends. The CDR3 sequence is 12 residues long. Germline assignment: CDR1 MNHNY and CDR2 SVGAGI (reference sequence). The CDR3 region is CASFTGRYGYTF. In nucleotides, the CDR3 is TGTGCCAGCTTTACAGGGCGGTATGGCTACACCTTC.

This clonotype was picked up a small number of times. The chain uses TRBV4-2 and TRBJ2-5, with no clear D. This CDR3 is 15 amino acids long. Germline CDR1 reads LGHNA; CDR2 reads YNFKEQ. The V gene lost 0 bases and the J gene lost 4 bases, with 12 bases spanning the gap. CDR3 residues: CASSQDRRIRETQYF. In DNA form, the CDR3 reads TGTGCCAGCAGCCAAGATAGGCGGATCAGAGAGACCCAGTACTTC.

V usage is TRBV7-8 and J usage is TRBJ2-2; possible D gene TRBD2, 7 bases. The germline CDR1 and CDR2 sequences are SGHVS and FQNEAQ. The CDR3 contains 16 residues. Trimming removed 0 bases from V and 4 bases from J, with 12 bases in between. CDR3: CASSLAGGLGTGELFF. The CDR3 nucleotides read TGTGCCAGCAGCTTAGCGGGGGGGCTTGGCACCGGGGAGCTGTTTTTT.

The chain employs TRBV5-6 and TRBJ2-1; D is perhaps TRBD2 (6 bases). The CDR3 sequence is 11 residues long. CDR1 is SGHDT and CDR2 is YYEEEE in the germline V gene. The V end was cut by 4 bases, the J end by 10 bases, with 9 bases between. CDR3 nucleotide sequence: TGTGCCAGCAGCCGACTAGAAGAGCAGTTCTTC. Its translation: CASSRLEEQFF. The full variable domain, rest sourced from reference TRBV5-6 and TRBJ2-1, is DAGVTQSPTHLIKTRGQQVTLRCSPKSGHDTVSWYQQALGQGPQFIFQYYEEEERQRGNFPDRFSGHQFPNYSSELNVNALLLGDSALYLCASSRLEEQFFGPGTRLTVL.

This clonotype was picked up a small number of times. The chain employs TRBV4-3 and TRBJ2-3; D not certain. The V and J ends lost 4 bases and 6 bases respectively, with 11 bases between them. Germline CDR1 reads LGHNA; CDR2 reads YSLEER. The CDR3 length is 13 residues. The CDR3 region is CASSPLVGDTQYF. Here the CDR3 DNA reads TGCGCCAGCAGCCCCCTTGTCGGTGATACGCAGTATTTT.